The 9 T cell receptor beta chains given below trace back to one sample, sequenced in a study of control samples from healthy donors and cancer patients. Here immunoSEQ multiplex PCR was the method, and the copy in TCRdb shows in-frame clones only, minus some. The data contain 170,000 or so clones, approximately 92% of them singletons. The sequencing sample was made of blood. These receptors all come from a man younger than 35 in good health.

V and J are TRBV18 and TRBJ1-1; unclear D gene. V was clipped by 3 bases and J by 2 bases, with 13 bases between them. Per germline, CDR1 KGHSH and CDR2 LQKENI. The length of the CDR3 is 15 residues. DNA for the CDR3: TGTGCCAGCTCACCCGCGCCACCTAGAAACACTGAAGCTTTCTTT. It specifies CASSPAPPRNTEAFF. Full variable domain (missing parts from reference TRBV18 and TRBJ1-1): NAGVMQNPRHLVRRRGQEARLRCSPMKGHSHVYWYRQLPEEGLKFMVYLQKENIIDESGMPKERFSAEFPKEGPSILRIQQVVRGDSAAYFCASSPAPPRNTEAFFGQGTRLTVV.

The chain has TRBV30 and TRBJ1-2; TRBD1 matches 9 bases. This CDR3 has 14 amino acids. Germline V gives CDR1 GTSNPN, CDR2 SVGIG (reference sequence). Trimming removed 1 base from V and 6 bases from J; junction bases left unmatched: 6. The chain's CDR3 is CAWSDTGGADGYTF. The CDR3 coding sequence is TGTGCCTGGAGTGATACAGGGGGCGCGGATGGCTACACCTTC.

The chain recombines TRBV18 with TRBJ1-4; the D is unclear. V shed 3 bases and J shed 7 bases, with 18 bases lying between them. From germline, CDR1 is KGHSH and CDR2 LQKENI. CDR3 size: 16 residues. CDR3 DNA sequence: TGTGCCAGCTCACCCTCTGAGGGAGGTCACGGTGAAAAACTGTTTTTT. This sequence encodes CASSPSEGGHGEKLFF.

This clone has more than one count but fewer than ten. For the CDR3, the DNA is TGTGCCAGCTCACCACCAGGGGGTGAGGGTGGCTACACCTTC. This encodes CASSPPGGEGGYTF. The rearrangement uses TRBV18 and TRBJ1-2; tentatively, D is TRBD1 (6 bases). V was clipped by 0 bases and J by 7 bases, with 12 bases between them. Germline CDR1 KGHSH, CDR2 LQKENI. The CDR3 runs 14 residues. The entire variable domain, with the rest obtained from reference TRBV18 and TRBJ1-2, is as follows: NAGVMQNPRHLVRRRGQEARLRCSPMKGHSHVYWYRQLPEEGLKFMVYLQKENIIDESGMPKERFSAEFPKEGPSILRIQQVVRGDSAAYFCASSPPGGEGGYTFGSGTRLTVV.

V usage is TRBV14 and J usage is TRBJ1-1; weak D call: TRBD1 (5 bases). This CDR3 has 13 amino acids. V lost 7 bases and J lost 2, with 11 bases in between. The germline V gene has CDR1 SGHDN and CDR2 FVKESK. The CDR3 DNA reads TGTGCCAGCAAAACAGGAGAAAACACTGAAGCTTTCTTT. Its protein is CASKTGENTEAFF.

CDR3 in DNA: TGTGCCAGCAGCTTAGCGGGGCGGGGGGCCAGCACAGATACGCAGTATTTT. Protein: CASSLAGRGASTDTQYF. The rearrangement links TRBV7-8 to TRBJ2-3, with TRBD2 identical over 8 bases. V dropped 0 bases and J dropped 0; count of bases not matched to a gene: 5. In germline, CDR1 is SGHVS, CDR2 FQNEAQ. This CDR3 has 17 amino acids.

This chain connects TRBV18 to TRBJ2-3, with TRBD1 matching 9 bases. With V trimmed by 6 bases and J by 2 bases, 9 bases remained unmatched. The germline V gene encodes CDR1 KGHSH and CDR2 LQKENI. The CDR3 is 16 residues long. DNA of the CDR3: TGTGCCAGCTCTCAGGGACAGGGCGGAATCACAGATACGCAGTATTTT. This codes for CASSQGQGGITDTQYF.

This clone showed up just once. This CDR3 is also generated by other DNA sequences in the sample. The rearrangement joins TRBV18 to TRBJ1-1; the match to TRBD1 covers 9 bases. The CDR3 extends over 13 amino acids. The germline V gene encodes CDR1 KGHSH and CDR2 LQKENI. The J segment lost 3 bases and the V segment lost 4 bases, leaving 0 bases of the junction unmatched. In DNA, the CDR3 is TGTGCCAGCTCACGGGACAGGGACACTGAAGCTTTCTTT. Protein: CASSRDRDTEAFF.

This chain uses TRBV24-1 with TRBJ1-2; D ambiguous. From germline, CDR1 is KGHDR and CDR2 SFDVKD. There are 14 residues in the CDR3. V was trimmed by 2 bases and J by 1 base, leaving 7 bases between them. CDR3 sequence: CATSDWGGNYGYTF. DNA for the CDR3: TGTGCCACCAGTGATTGGGGAGGTAACTATGGCTACACCTTC.